This T cell receptor (beta chain) was sequenced for a study of tissue T cells after allogeneic stem cell transplantation. Survey-depth TCRbeta CDR3 sequencing reported V/J genes and productive frequencies. Libraries were prepared by immunoSEQ multiplex PCR; TCRdb keeps only in-frame clonotypes and omits some of them. The sample contains about 1,700 clones, roughly 45% of which appear only once. Turning to this clone: What it recognizes is unknown. These gene names are mouse names. The CDR3 end lies 1 residue beyond the end of the read and is filled in from the germline J gene.

Study outcomes and limitations: Tissue-detected TCR repertoire was only partly captured by blood and spleen T cells.

Documented time point: mouse harvest day 14 after allogeneic transplant. Tail vein injection delivered 10^7 T-cell-depleted bone marrow cells and 10^6 splenic CD5+ T cells. B6 (H2b) cells into BALB/c (H2d) mice; tissues taken at day 7 or 14. The germline V gene encodes CDR1 KGHTA and CDR2 FQNQQP. This CDR3 is 14 amino acids long. Sequenced input: gut tissue. The genes are TRBV23 and TRBJ1-4; the table's D call, TRBD1, was not checked against the DNA. The sequence derives from a female BALB/c mouse given C57BL/6 T cells with graft-versus-host disease after an allogeneic hematopoietic cell transplant. The CDR3 DNA, read in part, is TGCTCCAGCAGTCCCGGGACAGGGAACGAAAGATTATTT. The encoded protein is CSSSPGTGNERLF. The whole CDR3 region reads CSSSPGTGNERLFF. Using reference TRBV23 and TRBJ1-4 for the parts outside the CDR3, the full variable domain is DAAVTQKPRYLIKMKGQEAEMKCIPEKGHTAVFWYQQKQSKELKFLIYFQNQQPLDQIDMVKERFSAVCPSSSLCSLGIRTCEAEDSALYLCSSSPGTGNERLFFGHGTKLSVL.